This T cell receptor (beta chain) was captured by sequencing in a study of T cell clones after liver transplantation. Study context: A pre-transplant mixed lymphocyte reaction with TCRbeta sequencing defined graft-donor-reactive clones followed in post-transplant blood.

Libraries were prepared by immunoSEQ multiplex PCR; TCRdb keeps only in-frame clonotypes and omits some of them. The sample has nearly 55,000 clones, approximately 88% seen once. Germline values: CDR1 SGHNT, CDR2 YYREEE (reference sequence). This CDR3 is 14 amino acids long. The V gene lost 4 bases and the J gene lost 8 bases, with 16 bases spanning the gap. This receptor was taken from a human donor who received a liver transplant. The genes are TRBV5-4 and TRBJ2-1, with no clear D. The specimen was CD4+ T cells from blood, collected before liver transplant. The CDR3 region is CASSPSPPGHEQFF. CDR3 nucleotide sequence: TGTGCCAGCAGCCCCTCCCCTCCTGGTCATGAGCAGTTCTTC.